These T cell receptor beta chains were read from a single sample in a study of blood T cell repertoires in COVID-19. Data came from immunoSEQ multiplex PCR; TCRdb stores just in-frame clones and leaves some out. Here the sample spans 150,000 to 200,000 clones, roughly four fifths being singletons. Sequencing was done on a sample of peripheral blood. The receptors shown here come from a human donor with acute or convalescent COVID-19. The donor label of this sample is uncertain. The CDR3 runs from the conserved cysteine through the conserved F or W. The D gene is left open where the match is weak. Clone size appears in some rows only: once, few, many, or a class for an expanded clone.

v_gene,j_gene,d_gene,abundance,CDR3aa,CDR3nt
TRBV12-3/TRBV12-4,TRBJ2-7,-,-,CASSSRYEQYF,TGTGCCAGCAGTTCCAGGTACGAGCAGTACTTC
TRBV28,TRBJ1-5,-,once,CASSPQWGREVVAQPQHF,TGTGCCAGCAGTCCCCAGTGGGGGCGCGAGGTAGTGGCTCAGCCCCAGCATTTT
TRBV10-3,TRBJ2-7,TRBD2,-,CAISDSGSTYEQYF,TGTGCCATCAGCGATAGCGGGAGTACCTACGAGCAGTACTTC
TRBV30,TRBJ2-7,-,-,CAWSKGAAFDEQYF,TGTGCCTGGAGTAAAGGGGCGGCATTTGACGAGCAGTACTTC
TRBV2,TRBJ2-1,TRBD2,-,CASTLGGSPNNEQFF,TGTGCCAGCACCCTGGGGGGGAGTCCAAACAATGAGCAGTTCTTC
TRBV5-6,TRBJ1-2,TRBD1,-,CASSSTAAGGTRGGYTF,TGTGCCAGCAGCTCAACCGCGGCAGGGGGCACGCGAGGAGGCTACACCTTC
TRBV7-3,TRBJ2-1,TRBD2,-,CASGTSGSMIF,TGTGCCTCAGGGACTAGCGGGAGTATGATCTTC
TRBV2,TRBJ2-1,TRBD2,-,CASRRLAGYNEQFF,TGTGCCAGCAGGCGGCTAGCGGGCTACAATGAGCAGTTCTTC
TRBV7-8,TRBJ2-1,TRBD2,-,CASSLDFFGGSPDEQFF,TGTGCCAGCAGCTTAGATTTTTTTGGCGGGAGCCCGGACGAGCAGTTCTTC
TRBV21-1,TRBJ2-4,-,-,CASRSGAFLAKNIQYF,TGTGCCAGCAGATCTGGAGCCTTCTTAGCCAAAAACATTCAGTACTTC
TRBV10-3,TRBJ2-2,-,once,CAIRNSNTGELFF,TGTGCCATCCGAAACTCAAACACCGGGGAGCTGTTTTTT
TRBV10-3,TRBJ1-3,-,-,CAISETVSGNTIYF,TGTGCCATCAGTGAAACAGTCTCTGGAAACACCATATATTTT
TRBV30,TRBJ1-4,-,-,CAWGTSGKTNEKLFF,TGTGCCTGGGGGACCTCAGGGAAGACTAATGAAAAACTGTTTTTT
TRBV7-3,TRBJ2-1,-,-,CASSLFGSTYNEQFF,TGTGCCAGCAGCCTCTTTGGGAGCACTTACAATGAGCAGTTCTTC
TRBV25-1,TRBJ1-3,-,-,CASSESRGNSGNTIYF,TGTGCCAGCAGTGAATCTAGGGGGAACTCTGGAAACACCATATATTTT
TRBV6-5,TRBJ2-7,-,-,CASTGSVYEQYF,TGTGCCAGCACTGGCAGCGTCTACGAGCAGTACTTC
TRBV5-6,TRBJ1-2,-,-,CASSLAGRGESGYTF,TGTGCCAGCAGCTTGGCCGGGAGGGGCGAGAGTGGCTACACCTTC
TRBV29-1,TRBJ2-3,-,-,CSVVLLAQRVSTDTQYF,TGCAGCGTTGTTCTCCTTGCGCAGCGCGTGAGCACAGATACGCAGTATTTT
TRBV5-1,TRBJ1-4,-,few,CASSPSTPAGGEKLFF,TGCGCCAGCAGCCCGTCGACCCCGGCAGGAGGTGAAAAACTGTTTTTT
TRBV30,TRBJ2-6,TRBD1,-,CAWSVHKGWGQGVSGANVLTF,TGTGCCTGGAGTGTACATAAAGGGTGGGGACAGGGGGTCTCTGGGGCCAACGTCCTGACTTTC
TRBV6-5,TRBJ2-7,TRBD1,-,CASRDRGTYEQYF,TGTGCCAGCAGGGACAGGGGGACTTACGAGCAGTACTTC
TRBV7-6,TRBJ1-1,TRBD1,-,CASSLAWTGTEAFF,TGTGCCAGCAGCTTAGCCTGGACAGGGACTGAAGCTTTCTTT
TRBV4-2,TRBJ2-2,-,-,CASSKQEQANTGELFF,TGTGCCAGCAGCAAACAGGAACAAGCGAACACCGGGGAGCTGTTTTTT
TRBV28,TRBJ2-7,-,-,CASSRYEQYF,TGTGCCAGCAGTCGTTACGAGCAGTACTTC
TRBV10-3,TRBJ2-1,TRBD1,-,CAISDYGQGARNEQFF,TGTGCCATCAGTGACTACGGACAGGGGGCTCGGAATGAGCAGTTCTTC
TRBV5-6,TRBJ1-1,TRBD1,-,CASSGDSFNTEAFF,TGTGCCAGCAGCGGGGACAGTTTTAACACTGAAGCTTTCTTT
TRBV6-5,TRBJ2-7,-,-,CASSSPGATYEQYF,TGTGCCAGCAGTTCGCCAGGGGCGACCTACGAGCAGTACTTC
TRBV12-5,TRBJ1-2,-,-,CASGLTLSGHANGYTF,TGTGCTAGTGGTTTGACCTTATCCGGACACGCCAATGGCTACACCTTC
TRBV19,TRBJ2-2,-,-,CASSIIWQGGTGELFF,TGTGCCAGTAGTATAATTTGGCAGGGGGGCACCGGGGAGCTGTTTTTT
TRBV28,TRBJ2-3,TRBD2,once,CASSRGLAGVVGTDTQYF,TGTGCCAGCAGTCGCGGTCTAGCGGGCGTGGTGGGCACAGATACGCAGTATTTT
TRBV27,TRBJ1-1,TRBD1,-,CASRRQGGTEAFF,TGTGCCAGCAGGAGACAGGGCGGCACTGAAGCTTTCTTT
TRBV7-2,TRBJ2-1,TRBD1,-,CASSVLTGASYNEQFF,TGTGCCAGCAGCGTATTGACAGGGGCTTCCTACAATGAGCAGTTCTTC
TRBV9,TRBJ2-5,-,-,CASSVAPSDQETQYF,TGTGCCAGCAGCGTAGCCCCTAGCGACCAGGAGACCCAGTACTTC
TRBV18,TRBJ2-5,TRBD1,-,CASSPQAGTELETQYF,TGTGCCAGCTCACCGCAAGCCGGGACAGAGCTAGAGACCCAGTACTTC
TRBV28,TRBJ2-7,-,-,CASSPDYLGEQYF,TGTGCCAGCAGCCCAGACTACCTTGGGGAGCAGTACTTC
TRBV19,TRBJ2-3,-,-,CASTTVRGADTQYF,TGTGCCAGTACCACGGTTCGGGGTGCAGATACGCAGTATTTT
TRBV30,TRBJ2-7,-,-,CAWSVRTPLEQYF,TGTGCCTGGAGTGTGAGGACACCCTTAGAGCAGTACTTC
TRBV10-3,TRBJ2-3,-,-,CAILAGSTDTQYF,TGTGCCATCTTGGCGGGATCCACAGATACGCAGTATTTT
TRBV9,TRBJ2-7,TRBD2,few,CASSPTSGSGNEQYF,TGTGCCAGCAGCCCGACTAGCGGGAGTGGTAACGAGCAGTACTTC
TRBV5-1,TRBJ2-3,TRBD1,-,CASSDRGQADTQYF,TGCGCCAGCAGCGACAGGGGGCAAGCAGATACGCAGTATTTT
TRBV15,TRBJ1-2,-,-,CATSSADRGYTF,TGTGCCACCAGCAGCGCGGATAGGGGCTACACCTTC
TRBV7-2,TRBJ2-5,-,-,CASSETRIRETQYF,TGTGCCAGCAGCGAAACGCGTATCCGGGAGACCCAGTACTTC
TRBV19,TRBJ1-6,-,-,CASSPDSGYNSPLHF,TGTGCCAGTAGTCCTGACAGTGGATATAATTCACCCCTCCACTTT
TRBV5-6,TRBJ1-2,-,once,CASSLGGFNYGYTF,TGTGCCAGCAGCTTGGGAGGCTTTAACTATGGCTACACCTTC
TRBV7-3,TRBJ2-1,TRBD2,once,CASSLGTMDEQFF,TGTGCCAGCAGCTTAGGGACTATGGATGAGCAGTTCTTC